The present T cell receptor beta chain was sequenced within a study of T-cell memory formation after mild COVID-19. Looking at the study overall: Largely, the TCR clusters proved donor specific.

Regarding the study as a whole: Clones shrinking between day 15 and 85 showed a balanced CD4/CD8 split, and those that grew later tilted toward CD4+. Clones which contracted sat mainly in CM and EM if CD4+, and in EMRA if CD8+.

This clonotype turned up a few times. Its antigen remains unknown. TCRdb independently ran MiXCR on the 5' RACE reads; one entry per CDR3 protein. Of roughly 250,000 distinct CDR3 sequences listed, 16% are singletons. The TCR was taken from a man aged 18 to 30 who had mild COVID-19 (a few samples of this study predate the infection). Cell type and time point are not known. Material for sequencing was PBMCs or a T cell subset sorted from them (not recorded which).

The CDR3 DNA follows: TGCGCCAGCAGCCAAGATACTGGCTACACCTTC. Translating it yields CASSQDTGYTF. J is TRBJ1-2 and V is TRBV4-1; no firm D call. V was cut by 0 bases and J by 7 bases, with 3 bases left in between. The CDR3 length is 11 residues. Germline values: CDR1 MGHRA, CDR2 YSYEKL.